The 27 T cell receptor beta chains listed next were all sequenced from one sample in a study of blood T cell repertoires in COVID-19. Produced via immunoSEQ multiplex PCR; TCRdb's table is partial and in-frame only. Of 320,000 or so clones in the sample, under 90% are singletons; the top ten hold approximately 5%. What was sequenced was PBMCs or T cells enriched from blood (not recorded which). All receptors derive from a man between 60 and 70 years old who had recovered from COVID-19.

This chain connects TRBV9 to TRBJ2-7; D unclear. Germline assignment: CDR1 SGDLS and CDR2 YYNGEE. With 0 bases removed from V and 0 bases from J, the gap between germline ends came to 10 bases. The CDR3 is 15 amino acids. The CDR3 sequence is CASSVEAQSSYEQYF. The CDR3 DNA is TGTGCCAGCAGCGTAGAAGCGCAGAGCTCCTACGAGCAGTACTTC.

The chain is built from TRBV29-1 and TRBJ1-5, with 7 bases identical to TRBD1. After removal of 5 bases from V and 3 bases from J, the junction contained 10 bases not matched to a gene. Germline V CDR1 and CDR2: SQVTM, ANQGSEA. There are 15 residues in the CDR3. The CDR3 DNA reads TGCAGCGTTACTACCTATACAGGGGACAATCAGCCCCAGCATTTT. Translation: CSVTTYTGDNQPQHF.

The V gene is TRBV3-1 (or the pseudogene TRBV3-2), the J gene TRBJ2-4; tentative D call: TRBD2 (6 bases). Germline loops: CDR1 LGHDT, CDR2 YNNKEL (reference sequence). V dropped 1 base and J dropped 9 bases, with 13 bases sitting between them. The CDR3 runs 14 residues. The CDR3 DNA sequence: TGTGCCAGCAGCCAAGGATGGGGGGATGGCATTCAGTACTTC. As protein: CASSQGWGDGIQYF.

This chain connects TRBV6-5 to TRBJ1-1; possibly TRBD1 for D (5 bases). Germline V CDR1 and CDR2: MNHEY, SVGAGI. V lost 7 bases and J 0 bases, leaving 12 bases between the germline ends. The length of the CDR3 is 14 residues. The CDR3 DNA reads TGTGCCAGCATTCTAAAGGGGCTGAACACTGAAGCTTTCTTT. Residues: CASILKGLNTEAFF.

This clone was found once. The CDR3 DNA reads as TGTGCCAGCAGCTTAGAGATGTTGCAGGGGAGTGAGACCCAGTACTTC. It yields the protein CASSLEMLQGSETQYF. V and J are TRBV7-9 and TRBJ2-5; D perhaps matches TRBD1 (6 bases). V dropped 1 base and J dropped 5 bases, with 17 bases sitting between them. Germline CDR1 and CDR2: SEHNR and FQNEAQ (reference sequence). This CDR3 is 16 amino acids long.

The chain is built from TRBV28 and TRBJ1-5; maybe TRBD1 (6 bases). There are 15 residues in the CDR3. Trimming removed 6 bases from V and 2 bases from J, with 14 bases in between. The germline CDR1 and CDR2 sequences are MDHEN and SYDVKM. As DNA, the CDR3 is TGTGCCAGCAGCGGCGGGGGCGAAGGCAATCAGCCCCAGCATTTT. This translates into CASSGGGEGNQPQHF.

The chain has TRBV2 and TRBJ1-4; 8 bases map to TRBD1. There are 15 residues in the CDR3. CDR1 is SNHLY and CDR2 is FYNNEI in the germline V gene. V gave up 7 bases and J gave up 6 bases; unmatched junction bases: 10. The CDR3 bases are TGTGCCAGCACTTCCAGGGGGCGGGGAGATGAAAAACTGTTTTTT. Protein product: CASTSRGRGDEKLFF.

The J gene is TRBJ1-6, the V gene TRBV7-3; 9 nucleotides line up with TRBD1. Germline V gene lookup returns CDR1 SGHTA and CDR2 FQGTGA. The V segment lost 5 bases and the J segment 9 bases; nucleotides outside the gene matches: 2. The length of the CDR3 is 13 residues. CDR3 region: CASSQTGGSPLHF. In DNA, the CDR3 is TGTGCCAGCAGCCAGACAGGGGGTTCACCCCTCCACTTT.

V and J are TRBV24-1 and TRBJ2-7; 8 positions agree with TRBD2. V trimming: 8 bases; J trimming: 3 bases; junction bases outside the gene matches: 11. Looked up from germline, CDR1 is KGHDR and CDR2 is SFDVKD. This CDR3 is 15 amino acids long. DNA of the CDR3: TGTGCCACCAACCGATGGGGGCGGGAGGACTACGAGCAGTACTTC. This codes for CATNRWGREDYEQYF.

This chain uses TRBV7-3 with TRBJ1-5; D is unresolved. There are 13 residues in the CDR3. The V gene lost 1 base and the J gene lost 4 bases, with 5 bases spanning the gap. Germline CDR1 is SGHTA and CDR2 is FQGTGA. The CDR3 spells CASSLMANQPQHF. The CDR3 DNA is TGTGCCAGCAGCTTAATGGCAAATCAGCCCCAGCATTTT.

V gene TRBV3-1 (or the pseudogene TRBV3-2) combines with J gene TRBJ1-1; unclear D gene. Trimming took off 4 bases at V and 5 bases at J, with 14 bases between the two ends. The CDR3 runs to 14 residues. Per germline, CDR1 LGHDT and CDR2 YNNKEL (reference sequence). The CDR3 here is CASSLYGLDTEAFF. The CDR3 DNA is TGTGCCAGCAGCCTCTATGGACTCGATACTGAAGCTTTCTTT.

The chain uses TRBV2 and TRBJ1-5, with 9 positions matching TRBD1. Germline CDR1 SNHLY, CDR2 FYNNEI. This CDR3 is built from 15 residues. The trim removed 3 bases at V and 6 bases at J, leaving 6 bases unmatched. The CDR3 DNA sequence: TGTGCCAGCAGTGACCCGACAGGGGGTAGTCAGCCCCAGCATTTT. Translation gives CASSDPTGGSQPQHF.

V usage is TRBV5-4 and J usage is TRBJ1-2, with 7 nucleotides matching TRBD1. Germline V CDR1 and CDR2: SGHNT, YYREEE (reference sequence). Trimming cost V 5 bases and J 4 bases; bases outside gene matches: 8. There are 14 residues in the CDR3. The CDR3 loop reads CASSRDSGSYGYTF. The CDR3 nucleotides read TGTGCCAGCAGTCGGGACAGCGGGTCCTATGGCTACACCTTC.

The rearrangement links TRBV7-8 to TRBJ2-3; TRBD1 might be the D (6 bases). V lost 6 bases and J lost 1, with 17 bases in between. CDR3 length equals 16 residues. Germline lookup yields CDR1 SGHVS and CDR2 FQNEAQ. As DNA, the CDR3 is TGTGCCAGCAGTCCCTGGGGGCGAGGGGGCACAGATACGCAGTATTTT. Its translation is CASSPWGRGGTDTQYF.

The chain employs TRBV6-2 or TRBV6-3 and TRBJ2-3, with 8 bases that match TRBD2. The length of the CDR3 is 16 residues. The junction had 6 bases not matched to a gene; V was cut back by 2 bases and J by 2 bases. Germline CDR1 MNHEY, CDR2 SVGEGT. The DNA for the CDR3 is TGTGCCAGCAGTTACGAACTAGCGGAAATCACAGATACGCAGTATTTT. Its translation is CASSYELAEITDTQYF.

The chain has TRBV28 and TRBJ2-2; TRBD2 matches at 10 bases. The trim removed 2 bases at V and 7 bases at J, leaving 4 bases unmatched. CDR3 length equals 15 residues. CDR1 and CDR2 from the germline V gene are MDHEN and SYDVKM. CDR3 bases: TGTGCCAGCAGTTTAAGGCTAGCGGGAGTCGGGGAGCTGTTTTTT. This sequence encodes CASSLRLAGVGELFF.

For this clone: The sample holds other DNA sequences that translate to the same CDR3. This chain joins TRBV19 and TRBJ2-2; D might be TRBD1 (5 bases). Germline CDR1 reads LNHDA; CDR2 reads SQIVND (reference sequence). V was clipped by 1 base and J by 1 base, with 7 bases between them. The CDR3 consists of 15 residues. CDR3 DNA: TGTGCCAGTAGTATAGGGGGCCGGAACACCGGGGAGCTGTTTTTT. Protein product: CASSIGGRNTGELFF.

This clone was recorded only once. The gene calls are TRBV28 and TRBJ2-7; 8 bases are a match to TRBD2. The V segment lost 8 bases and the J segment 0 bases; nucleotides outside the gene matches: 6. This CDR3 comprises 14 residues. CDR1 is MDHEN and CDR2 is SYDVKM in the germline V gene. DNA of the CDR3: TGTGCCAGCGCCGGGGGGGAGGGCTCCTACGAGCAGTACTTC. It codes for CASAGGEGSYEQYF. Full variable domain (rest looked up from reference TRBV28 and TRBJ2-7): DVKVTQSSRYLVKRTGEKVFLECVQDMDHENMFWYRQDPGLGLRLIYFSYDVKMKEKGDIPEGYSVSREKKERFSLILESASTNQTSMYLCASAGGEGSYEQYFGPGTRLTVT.

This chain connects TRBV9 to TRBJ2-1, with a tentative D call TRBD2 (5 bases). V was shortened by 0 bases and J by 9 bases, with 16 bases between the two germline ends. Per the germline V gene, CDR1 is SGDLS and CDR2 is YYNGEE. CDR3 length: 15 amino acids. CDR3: CASSVEGRSAREQFF. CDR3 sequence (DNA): TGTGCCAGCAGCGTAGAAGGGAGATCCGCCCGTGAGCAGTTCTTC.

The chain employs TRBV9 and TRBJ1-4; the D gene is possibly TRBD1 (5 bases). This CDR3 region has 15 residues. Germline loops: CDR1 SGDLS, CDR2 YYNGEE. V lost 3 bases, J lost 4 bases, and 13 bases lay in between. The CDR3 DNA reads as TGTGCCAGCAGCGGACCGGACACTTTTAATGAAAAACTGTTTTTT. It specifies CASSGPDTFNEKLFF. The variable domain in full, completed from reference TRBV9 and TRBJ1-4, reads DSGVTQTPKHLITATGQRVTLRCSPRSGDLSVYWYQQSLDQGLQFLIQYYNGEERAKGNILERFSAQQFPDLHSELNLSSLELGDSALYFCASSGPDTFNEKLFFGSGTQLSVL.

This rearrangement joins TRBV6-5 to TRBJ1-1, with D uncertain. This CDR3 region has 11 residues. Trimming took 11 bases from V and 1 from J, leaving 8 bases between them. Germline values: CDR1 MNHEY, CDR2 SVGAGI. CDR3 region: CASKRNTEAFF. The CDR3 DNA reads TGTGCCTCCAAGCGGAACACTGAAGCTTTCTTT.

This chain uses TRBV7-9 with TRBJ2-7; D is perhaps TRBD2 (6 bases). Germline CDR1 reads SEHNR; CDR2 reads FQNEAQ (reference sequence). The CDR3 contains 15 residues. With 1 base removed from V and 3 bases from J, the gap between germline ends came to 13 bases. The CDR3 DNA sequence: TGTGCCAGCAGCTTAGATGTAGCGGCAAACTACGAGCAGTACTTC. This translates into CASSLDVAANYEQYF. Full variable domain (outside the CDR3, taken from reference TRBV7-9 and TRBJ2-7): DTGVSQNPRHKITKRGQNVTFRCDPISEHNRLYWYRQTLGQGPEFLTYFQNEAQLEKSRLLSDRFSAERPKGSFSTLEIQRTEQGDSAMYLCASSLDVAANYEQYFGPGTRLTVT.

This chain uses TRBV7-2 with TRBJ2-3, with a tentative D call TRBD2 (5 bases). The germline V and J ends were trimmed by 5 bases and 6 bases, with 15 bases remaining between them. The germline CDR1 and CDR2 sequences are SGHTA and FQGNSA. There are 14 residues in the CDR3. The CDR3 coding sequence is TGTGCCAGCAGCCTCACCCGGGGTAGGGATACGCAGTATTTT. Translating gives CASSLTRGRDTQYF.

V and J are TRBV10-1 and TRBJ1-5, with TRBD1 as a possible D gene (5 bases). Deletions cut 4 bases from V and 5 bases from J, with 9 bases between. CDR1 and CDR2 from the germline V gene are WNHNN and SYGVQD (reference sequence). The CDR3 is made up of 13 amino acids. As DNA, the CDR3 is TGCGCCAGCAGTGCAGGGTACGATCAGCCCCAGCATTTT. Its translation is CASSAGYDQPQHF.

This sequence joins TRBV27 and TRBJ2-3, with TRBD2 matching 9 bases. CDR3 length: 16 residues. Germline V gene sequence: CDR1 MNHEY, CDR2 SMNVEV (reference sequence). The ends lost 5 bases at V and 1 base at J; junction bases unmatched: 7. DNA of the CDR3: TGTGCCAGCAGTCCCACCCGGACTAGCGGCACAGATACGCAGTATTTT. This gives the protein CASSPTRTSGTDTQYF.

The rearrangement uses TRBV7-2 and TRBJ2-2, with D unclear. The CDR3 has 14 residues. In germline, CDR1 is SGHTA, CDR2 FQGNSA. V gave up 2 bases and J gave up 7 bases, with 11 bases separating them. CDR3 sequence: CASSLRGYGGELFF. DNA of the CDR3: TGTGCCAGCAGCTTACGAGGTTACGGCGGGGAGCTGTTTTTT. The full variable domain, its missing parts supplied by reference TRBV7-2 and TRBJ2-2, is GAGVSQSPSNKVTEKGKDVELRCDPISGHTALYWYRQSLGQGLEFLIYFQGNSAPDKSGLPSDRFSAERTGGSVSTLTIQRTQQEDSAVYLCASSLRGYGGELFFGEGSRLTVL.

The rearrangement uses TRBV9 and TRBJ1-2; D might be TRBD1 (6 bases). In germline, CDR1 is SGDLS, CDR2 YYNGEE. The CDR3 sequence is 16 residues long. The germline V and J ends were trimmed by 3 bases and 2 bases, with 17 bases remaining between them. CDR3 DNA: TGTGCCAGCAGCGAAGACAGGAGTATGACCAACTATGGCTACACCTTC. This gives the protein CASSEDRSMTNYGYTF. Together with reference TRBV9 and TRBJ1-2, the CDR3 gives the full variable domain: DSGVTQTPKHLITATGQRVTLRCSPRSGDLSVYWYQQSLDQGLQFLIQYYNGEERAKGNILERFSAQQFPDLHSELNLSSLELGDSALYFCASSEDRSMTNYGYTFGSGTRLTVV.